Included here is one T cell receptor beta chain sequence, with context. The PCR used 60 Vbeta and 13 Jbeta primers. Method: immunoSEQ multiplex PCR; TCRdb's copy keeps in-frame clones and lacks some. The data contain 160,000 or so clones, around 84% of them seen just once; the ten biggest clones take up more than 1.5%. The sample belongs to a study of cytomegalovirus exposure and HLA in healthy donors. The sequencing input was PBMCs. The receptor's source is a man aged 18 to 29 in good health and CMV-seronegative.

Here the CDR3 reads CASSPPRTEAFF. DNA for the CDR3: TGTGCCAGCTCACCCCCCCGGACTGAAGCTTTCTTT. J is TRBJ1-1 and V is TRBV18; D is uncertain. Trimming left V 3 bases short and J 5 bases short, with 7 bases between. Per the germline V gene, CDR1 is KGHSH and CDR2 is LQKENI. The CDR3 has 12 residues.